The T cell receptor beta chain under discussion was sequenced for a study of T cell responses to AZD1222 COVID-19 vaccine. Libraries were prepared by immunoSEQ multiplex PCR; TCRdb keeps only in-frame clonotypes and omits some of them. The sample records approximately 170,000 clones, 80% to 95% being singletons. The source material was peripheral blood, sampled on day 0 of AZD1222 vaccination. This receptor was taken from an adult in good health.

The CDR3: CASSLDRYEQYF. The CDR3 bases are TGCGCCAGCAGCCTGGACAGATACGAGCAGTACTTC. This sequence joins TRBV4-1 and TRBJ2-7, with D maybe TRBD1 (6 bases). Germline V gene sequence: CDR1 MGHRA, CDR2 YSYEKL. V was cut by 4 bases and J by 4 bases, with 8 bases left in between. The CDR3 covers 12 residues.